This T cell receptor beta chain was retrieved from a study of blood T cell repertoires in COVID-19. As for the study in general: From T cells, B-cell-depleted T cells, or PBMCs came the material, which was cDNA or gDNA.

The Seattle patients joined while their infection was active and were tracked longitudinally afterward. This CDR3 comprises 16 residues. Germline CDR1 LNHNV, CDR2 YYDKDF (reference sequence). V shed 1 base and J 3 bases; nucleotides not matched to a gene: 8. This clone was observed a few times. As originally analysed: It was from reference gene primer amplification that nucleated cell counts were estimated. Sequencing used immunoSEQ multiplex PCR; TCRdb keeps in-frame clones, though not all of them. The V and J calls and clone size come from that table; D and trimming were worked out from the DNA. The sample contains some 230,000 clones, around four fifths of which appear only once.

This sequence originates from a woman of 80 years or more with COVID-19, enrolled during active disease. The chain employs TRBV15 and TRBJ2-5, with 7 bases identical to TRBD1. The specimen sequenced was peripheral blood. CDR3 sequence: CATSRVAYRGEETQYF. The CDR3 DNA sequence: TGTGCCACCAGCAGAGTTGCTTACAGGGGTGAAGAGACCCAGTACTTC.